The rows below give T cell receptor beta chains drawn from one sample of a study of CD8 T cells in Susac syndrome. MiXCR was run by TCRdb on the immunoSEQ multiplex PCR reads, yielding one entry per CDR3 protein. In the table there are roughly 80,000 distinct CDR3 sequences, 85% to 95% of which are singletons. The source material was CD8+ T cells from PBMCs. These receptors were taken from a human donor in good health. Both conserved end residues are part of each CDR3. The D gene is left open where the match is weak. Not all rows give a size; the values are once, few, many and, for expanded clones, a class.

CDR3: CASSEPGTAYTEAFF
DNA: TGTGCCAGCAGTGAACCCGGGACAGCTTACACTGAAGCTTTCTTT
V: TRBV25-1
size: -
D: TRBD1
J: TRBJ1-1

CDR3: CASSPGQGTETQYF
DNA: TGCGCCAGCTCCCCGGGACAGGGGACGGAGACCCAGTACTTC
V: TRBV4-3
size: -
D: TRBD1
J: TRBJ2-5

CDR3: CASSPNQGPGAGELFF
DNA: TGTGCCAGCAGCCCCAACCAGGGACCAGGGGCCGGGGAGCTGTTTTTT
V: TRBV7-6
size: -
D: -
J: TRBJ2-2

CDR3: CASSLLWAGQGYTF
DNA: TGTGCCAGCAGTTTGCTTTGGGCAGGGCAAGGCTACACCTTC
V: TRBV28
size: -
D: -
J: TRBJ1-2

CDR3: CASLHGRGETQYF
DNA: TGTGCCAGCCTTCACGGCCGAGGGGAGACCCAGTACTTC
V: TRBV28
size: -
D: -
J: TRBJ2-5

CDR3: CASSFTVKGQGYEQYF
DNA: TGCGCCAGCAGCTTTACGGTAAAGGGACAGGGGTACGAGCAGTACTTC
V: TRBV5-1
size: -
D: TRBD1
J: TRBJ2-7

CDR3: CASRQGADRETQYF
DNA: TGTGCCAGCAGGCAGGGGGCCGACAGGGAGACCCAGTACTTC
V: TRBV12-3/TRBV12-4
size: -
D: TRBD1
J: TRBJ2-5

CDR3: CALRTDSIYGYTF
DNA: TGTGCCCTACGGACGGATTCAATCTACGGCTACACCTTC
V: TRBV19
size: -
D: -
J: TRBJ1-2

CDR3: CSGGQGAPGTEAFF
DNA: TGCAGCGGGGGACAGGGGGCCCCGGGCACTGAAGCTTTCTTT
V: TRBV29-1
size: -
D: TRBD1
J: TRBJ1-1

CDR3: CSVDGSVASRPPRDTQYF
DNA: TGCAGCGTTGACGGAAGTGTAGCCTCCCGACCCCCCAGAGATACGCAGTATTTT
V: TRBV29-1
size: -
D: -
J: TRBJ2-3

CDR3: CASSYAPLGIGGETQYF
DNA: TGTGCCAGCAGTTACGCCCCACTAGGAATTGGGGGGGAGACCCAGTACTTC
V: TRBV6-5
size: -
D: -
J: TRBJ2-5

CDR3: CASSFGLAGVGGELFF
DNA: TGTGCCAGCAGCTTCGGACTAGCGGGAGTGGGCGGGGAGCTGTTTTTT
V: TRBV5-4
size: -
D: TRBD2
J: TRBJ2-2

CDR3: CASSLAGGFDTQYF
DNA: TGTGCCAGCAGTCTAGCGGGAGGGTTTGATACGCAGTATTTT
V: TRBV27
size: -
D: TRBD2
J: TRBJ2-3

CDR3: CASSLQGNGYTF
DNA: TGTGCCAGCAGCCTACAGGGGAACGGCTACACCTTC
V: TRBV7-9
size: -
D: TRBD1
J: TRBJ1-2

CDR3: CASSLSRASGNQPQHF
DNA: TGTGCCAGCAGCTTATCGAGGGCGAGTGGCAATCAGCCCCAGCATTTT
V: TRBV7-9
size: -
D: -
J: TRBJ1-5

CDR3: CASSLGTVSNTEAFF
DNA: TGTGCCAGCAGTCTAGGGACAGTATCGAACACTGAAGCTTTCTTT
V: TRBV27
size: once
D: TRBD1
J: TRBJ1-1

CDR3: CASSRRQDNSPLHF
DNA: TGTGCCAGCAGCAGGAGACAGGATAATTCACCCCTCCACTTT
V: TRBV21-1
size: -
D: -
J: TRBJ1-6

CDR3: CASSQVSGRGDEQFF
DNA: TGTGCCAGCAGCCAGGTTAGCGGGAGGGGCGATGAGCAGTTCTTC
V: TRBV14
size: -
D: TRBD2
J: TRBJ2-1